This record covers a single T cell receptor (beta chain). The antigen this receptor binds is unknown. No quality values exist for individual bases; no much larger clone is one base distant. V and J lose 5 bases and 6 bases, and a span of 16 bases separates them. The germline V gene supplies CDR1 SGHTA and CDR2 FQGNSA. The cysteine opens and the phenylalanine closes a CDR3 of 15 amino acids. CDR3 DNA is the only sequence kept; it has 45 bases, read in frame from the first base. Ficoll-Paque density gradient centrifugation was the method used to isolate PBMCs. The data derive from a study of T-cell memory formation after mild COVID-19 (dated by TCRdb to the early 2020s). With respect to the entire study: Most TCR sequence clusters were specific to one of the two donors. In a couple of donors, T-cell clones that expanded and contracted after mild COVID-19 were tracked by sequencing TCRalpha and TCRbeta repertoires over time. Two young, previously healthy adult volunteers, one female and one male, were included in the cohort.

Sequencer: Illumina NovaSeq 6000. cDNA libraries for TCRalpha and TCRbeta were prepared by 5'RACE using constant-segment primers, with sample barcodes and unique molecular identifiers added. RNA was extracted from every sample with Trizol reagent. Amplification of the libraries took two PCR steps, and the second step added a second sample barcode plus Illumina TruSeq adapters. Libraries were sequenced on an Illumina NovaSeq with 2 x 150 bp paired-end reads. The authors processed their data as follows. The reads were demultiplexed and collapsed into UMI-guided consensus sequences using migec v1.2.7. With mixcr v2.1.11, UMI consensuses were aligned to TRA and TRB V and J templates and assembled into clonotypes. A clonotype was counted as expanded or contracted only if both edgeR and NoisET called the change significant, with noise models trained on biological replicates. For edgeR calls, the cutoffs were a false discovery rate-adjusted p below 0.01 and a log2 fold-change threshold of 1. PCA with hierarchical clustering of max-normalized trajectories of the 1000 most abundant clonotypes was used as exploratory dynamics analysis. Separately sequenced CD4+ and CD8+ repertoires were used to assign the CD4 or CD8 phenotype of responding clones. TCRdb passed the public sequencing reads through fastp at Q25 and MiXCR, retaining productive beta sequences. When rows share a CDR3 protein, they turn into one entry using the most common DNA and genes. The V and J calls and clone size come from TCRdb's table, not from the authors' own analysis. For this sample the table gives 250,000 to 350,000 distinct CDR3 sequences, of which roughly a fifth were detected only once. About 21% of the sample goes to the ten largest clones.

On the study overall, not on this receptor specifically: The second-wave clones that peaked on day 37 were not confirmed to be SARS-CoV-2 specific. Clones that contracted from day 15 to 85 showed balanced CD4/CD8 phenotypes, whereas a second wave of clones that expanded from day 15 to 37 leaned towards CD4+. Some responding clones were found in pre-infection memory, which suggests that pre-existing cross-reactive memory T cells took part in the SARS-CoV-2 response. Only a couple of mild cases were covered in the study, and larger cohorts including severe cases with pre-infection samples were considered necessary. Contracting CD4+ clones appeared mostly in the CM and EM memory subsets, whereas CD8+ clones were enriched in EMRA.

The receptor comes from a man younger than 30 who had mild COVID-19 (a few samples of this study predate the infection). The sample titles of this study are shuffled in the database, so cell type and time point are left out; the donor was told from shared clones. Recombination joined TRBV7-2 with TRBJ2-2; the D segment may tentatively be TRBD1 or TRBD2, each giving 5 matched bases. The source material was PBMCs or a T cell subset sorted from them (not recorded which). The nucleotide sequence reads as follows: TGTGCCAGCAGCGTTACGGGACGGCCTTCCGGGGAGCTGTTTTTT. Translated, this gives CASSVTGRPSGELFF. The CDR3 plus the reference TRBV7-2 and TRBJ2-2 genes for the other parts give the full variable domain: GAGVSQSPSNKVTEKGKDVELRCDPISGHTALYWYRQSLGQGLEFLIYFQGNSAPDKSGLPSDRFSAERTGGSVSTLTIQRTQQEDSAVYLCASSVTGRPSGELFFGEGSRLTVL.